Listed here are 30 T cell receptor beta chains from one sample, sequenced in a study of T cell repertoires in cytomegalovirus infection (dated by TCRdb to 2018 to 2020). The instrument was an Illumina HiSeq 1500. TCRdb took the public reads, trimmed them with fastp at Q25, ran MiXCR for clone calling and kept in-frame beta chains. Rows matching on CDR3 protein sequence are summarized as one entry with the most common DNA and genes. Here the sample has 230,000 or so distinct CDR3 sequences; approximately 15% occur a single time. Roughly half of the sample rests with the top ten. The sequenced material came from CD8+ T cells from PBMCs. The receptors originated from a human donor in good health (CMV status not recorded). Some clones in this sample may be carry-over from other donors' samples.

This clonotype appeared many times. The chain carries TRBV11-2 and TRBJ1-5, with unresolved D. This CDR3 comprises 20 residues. Between the trimmed V and J ends, which lost 3 bases and 1 base, there was a span of 25 bases. Germline CDR1 and CDR2: SGHAT and FQNNGV. CDR3: CASSFLQGHPGAKSNQPQHF. CDR3 bases: TGTGCCAGCAGCTTTCTTCAAGGTCACCCAGGAGCCAAAAGCAATCAGCCCCAGCATTTT. The variable domain in full, completed from reference TRBV11-2 and TRBJ1-5, reads EAGVAQSPRYKIIEKRQSVAFWCNPISGHATLYWYQQILGQGPKLLIQFQNNGVVDDSQLPKDRFSAERLKGVDSTLKIQPAKLEDSAVYLCASSFLQGHPGAKSNQPQHFGDGTRLSIL.

V usage is TRBV5-1 and J usage is TRBJ2-7; 7 bases line up with TRBD1. Trimming cost V 4 bases and J 0 bases; bases outside gene matches: 10. Per the germline V gene, CDR1 is SGHRS and CDR2 is YFSETQ. The length of the CDR3 is 16 residues. The CDR3 is CASSMPRTGSSYEQYF. CDR3 nucleotides: TGCGCCAGCAGCATGCCCAGGACAGGAAGCTCCTACGAGCAGTACTTC. The full variable domain, completed using reference TRBV5-1 and TRBJ2-7, is KAGVTQTPRYLIKTRGQQVTLSCSPISGHRSVSWYQQTPGQGLQFLFEYFSETQRNKGNFPGRFSGRQFSNSRSEMNVSTLELGDSALYLCASSMPRTGSSYEQYFGPGTRLTVT.

DNA of the CDR3: TGCAGTGCTAGGGATTTGGGGGAGGGCACTGAAGCTTTCTTT. This codes for CSARDLGEGTEAFF. The J gene is TRBJ1-1, the V gene TRBV20-1; D may be TRBD1 (5 bases). V gave up 3 bases and J gave up 4 bases, with 15 bases separating them. The CDR3 contains 14 residues. Germline CDR1 reads DFQATT; CDR2 reads SNEGSKA (reference sequence).

This clonotype has at least ten counts. Compared with germline, one end of the junction differs, possibly owing to a read error. The chain uses TRBV7-7 and TRBJ2-3, with TRBD2 matching 11 bases. The germline V gene has CDR1 SSHAT and CDR2 FNYEAQ (reference sequence). The CDR3 is made up of 16 amino acids. CDR3 in amino acids: CASSPELAGGTDTQYF. CDR3 nucleotide sequence: TGTGCTAGCAGCCCTGAACTAGCGGGGGGCACAGATACGCAGTATTTT.

This clonotype was counted at least ten times. DNA for the CDR3: TGTGCCAGCTCTAGCGGGGGTTTAGAGACCCAGTACTTC. Protein: CASSSGGLETQYF. The genes are TRBV28 and TRBJ2-5, with 10 bases fitting TRBD2. After removal of 8 bases from V and 4 bases from J, the junction contained 4 bases not matched to a gene. The CDR3 runs 13 residues. Germline-derived CDR1 and CDR2 are MDHEN and SYDVKM. Full variable domain (outside the CDR3, taken from reference TRBV28 and TRBJ2-5): DVKVTQSSRYLVKRTGEKVFLECVQDMDHENMFWYRQDPGLGLRLIYFSYDVKMKEKGDIPEGYSVSREKKERFSLILESASTNQTSMYLCASSSGGLETQYFGPGTRLLVL.

The table lists this clonotype with many counts. V usage is TRBV28 and J usage is TRBJ2-7; TRBD2 matches at 7 bases. Germline V lookup: CDR1 MDHEN, CDR2 SYDVKM. The CDR3 spans 13 residues. V dropped 6 bases and J dropped 4; count of bases not matched to a gene: 6. The CDR3 region has the DNA TGTGCCAGCAGACCAACTAGCGAATACGAGCAGTACTTC. Protein product: CASRPTSEYEQYF.

The chain joins TRBV29-1 to TRBJ1-2, with a tentative D call TRBD1 (6 bases). Germline V gene lookup returns CDR1 SQVTM and CDR2 ANQGSEA. This CDR3 has 15 residues. V dropped 1 base and J dropped 7 bases, with 19 bases sitting between them. This CDR3 is CSVEARGGGYSGYTF. In DNA form, the CDR3 reads TGCAGCGTTGAAGCCCGCGGAGGGGGGTATAGTGGCTACACCTTC.

There are many counts of this clonotype. The DNA of the CDR3 is TGTGCCAGCAGCCAGGGGGGGTTTCTCTCCTACAATGAGCAGTTCTTC. Amino acid sequence: CASSQGGFLSYNEQFF. The chain carries TRBV16 and TRBJ2-1, with 7 nucleotides matching TRBD2. Germline trimming cut 3 bases from V and 0 bases from J; bases unmatched to any gene: 5. This CDR3 is built from 16 residues. The germline gives CDR1 KGHSY, CDR2 FQNENV.

This clonotype occurred a few times. V gene TRBV29-1 combines with J gene TRBJ1-1; 7 bases are a match to TRBD1. The CDR3 consists of 15 residues. Germline values: CDR1 SQVTM, CDR2 ANQGSEA. Losses at the gene ends were 1 base for V and 3 bases for J; bases not matched to a gene: 8. The CDR3 sequence is CSVEVGGRGDTEAFF. Here the CDR3 DNA reads TGCAGCGTTGAAGTGGGGGGCAGGGGGGACACTGAAGCTTTCTTT. The whole variable domain, filled in from reference TRBV29-1 and TRBJ1-1, reads SAVISQKPSRDICQRGTSLTIQCQVDSQVTMMFWYRQQPGQSLTLIATANQGSEATYESGFVIDKFPISRPNLTFSTLTVSNMSPEDSSIYLCSVEVGGRGDTEAFFGQGTRLTVV.

With respect to this clonotype: The junction shows a germline mismatch at one end, possibly a read error. The chain uses TRBV28 and TRBJ2-7, with 10 bases matching TRBD2. Germline CDR1 reads MDHEN; CDR2 reads SYDVKM. This CDR3 contains 15 residues. Here the CDR3 DNA reads TGTACCAGCAGCCGACGGACTAGCGGCCTCCTCGAGCAGTACTTC. Amino acids: CTSSRRTSGLLEQYF.

This clonotype came up many times. This chain joins TRBV6-1 and TRBJ2-1; TRBD2 matches at 9 bases. V lost 8 bases to trimming and J lost 5 bases; unmatched junction nucleotides: 10. This CDR3 is built from 15 residues. Germline V gives CDR1 MNHNS, CDR2 SASEGT. DNA for the CDR3: TGTGCCAGCCTTGAGATGGCGGGGGGGAACAATGAGCAGTTCTTC. Translating it yields CASLEMAGGNNEQFF.

This clonotype was seen a handful of times. The J gene is TRBJ1-2, the V gene TRBV29-1, with TRBD1 matching 7 bases. The CDR3 sequence is 14 residues long. The ends lost 4 bases at V and 1 base at J; junction bases unmatched: 6. The germline V gene has CDR1 SQVTM and CDR2 ANQGSEA. CDR3 DNA sequence: TGCAGCGTTGCGACAGGGCGATATAACTATGGCTACACCTTC. It encodes CSVATGRYNYGYTF.

The chain combines TRBV2 with TRBJ2-7, with D perhaps assigned TRBD1 or TRBD2 (5 bases each). The V gene's germline CDR1 is SNHLY and CDR2 FYNNEI. The CDR3 is made up of 14 amino acids. V lost 0 bases and J 4 bases, leaving 10 bases between the germline ends. The CDR3 nucleotides read TGTGCCAGCAGTGAAGCGGGGGTATGGTACGAGCAGTACTTC. It specifies CASSEAGVWYEQYF.

As DNA, the CDR3 is TGCGCCAGCAGTCAATCTTCGGGGGTCGGCGAGCAGTACTTC. Residues: CASSQSSGVGEQYF. J is TRBJ2-7 and V is TRBV23-1, with a weak D call TRBD2 (6 bases). TRBV23-1 is annotated as an ORF whose role is uncertain. The CDR3 loop spans 14 amino acids. Deletions cut 0 bases from V and 6 bases from J, with 12 bases between.

In its sample, this clonotype was seen many times. The chain combines TRBV7-2 with TRBJ2-3, with unresolved D. Germline loops: CDR1 SGHTA, CDR2 FQGNSA. The CDR3 spans 13 residues. Trimming shortened V by 2 bases and J by 1 base, and 4 bases separated the two germline ends. The CDR3 sequence: CASSLFGTDTQYF. The CDR3 DNA follows: TGTGCCAGCAGCTTATTCGGCACAGATACGCAGTATTTT.

This sequence joins TRBV11-2 and TRBJ2-3; TRBD2 is a possible D gene (7 bases). Trimming removed 5 bases from V and 2 bases from J, with 14 bases in between. The length of the CDR3 is 15 residues. Germline V gene data show CDR1 as SGHAT and CDR2 as FQNNGV. The DNA for the CDR3 is TGTGCCAGCAGCACAAGGGGGGGGTTCACAGATACGCAGTATTTT. Amino acids: CASSTRGGFTDTQYF. Complete variable domain (other parts from reference TRBV11-2 and TRBJ2-3): EAGVAQSPRYKIIEKRQSVAFWCNPISGHATLYWYQQILGQGPKLLIQFQNNGVVDDSQLPKDRFSAERLKGVDSTLKIQPAKLEDSAVYLCASSTRGGFTDTQYFGPGTRLTVL.

This sequence joins TRBV15 and TRBJ2-1; 14 nucleotides agree with TRBD2. In germline, CDR1 is LNHNV, CDR2 YYDKDF (reference sequence). The V and J ends lost 1 base and 6 bases, in that order; junction bases with no gene match: 5. This CDR3 spans 17 amino acids. CDR3 in amino acids: CATSRVGGLAGGNEQFF. The CDR3 DNA is TGTGCCACCAGCAGAGTGGGAGGACTAGCGGGGGGCAATGAGCAGTTCTTC.

The genes are TRBV10-3 and TRBJ2-7; D gene unclear. Trimming shortened V by 11 bases and J by 3 bases, and 20 bases separated the two germline ends. The germline V gene encodes CDR1 ENHRY and CDR2 SYGVKD. This CDR3 has 14 residues. DNA of the CDR3: TGTGCCGCCCGACCAGAATATCCCGTCTACGAGCAGTACTTC. It translates to CAARPEYPVYEQYF.

The chain recombines TRBV12-3 or TRBV12-4 with TRBJ1-1; TRBD1 might be the D (5 bases). V gave up 6 bases and J gave up 8 bases, with 22 bases separating them. The CDR3 extends over 15 amino acids. The CDR3: CASSRSGHLRLEAFF. CDR3 nucleotides: TGTGCCAGCAGCCGTTCTGGACACCTCAGACTAGAAGCTTTCTTT.

In DNA, the CDR3 is TGTGCCACCAGGACTCGACAGGACAGCACAGATACGCAGTATTTT. Translation gives CATRTRQDSTDTQYF. The chain has TRBV15 and TRBJ2-3; D may be TRBD1 (6 bases). This CDR3 comprises 15 residues. V was cut by 6 bases and J by 0 bases, with 13 bases left in between. CDR1 and CDR2 from the germline V gene are LNHNV and YYDKDF (reference sequence).

There are many counts of this clonotype. V usage is TRBV7-6 and J usage is TRBJ2-1; no reliable D call. Germline CDR1 SGHVS, CDR2 FNYEAQ. Deletions cut 2 bases from V and 6 bases from J, with 14 bases between. The CDR3 is 15 residues long. The CDR3 nucleotides read TGTGCCAGCAGCTTAAAGGAGATCTCAAGCAATGAGCAGTTCTTC. The encoded protein is CASSLKEISSNEQFF.

This clonotype was recorded a few times. The chain employs TRBV11-2 and TRBJ2-7; 10 positions match TRBD2. This CDR3 comprises 15 residues. Germline V gives CDR1 SGHAT, CDR2 FQNNGV. The trim removed 1 base at V and 3 bases at J, leaving 3 bases unmatched. CDR3 amino acids: CASSLGTSGVYEQYF. CDR3 nucleotides: TGTGCCAGCAGCTTAGGGACTAGCGGAGTCTACGAGCAGTACTTC.

This clonotype showed up many times. This rearrangement joins TRBV7-2 to TRBJ2-3; D remains ambiguous. Germline CDR1 SGHTA, CDR2 FQGNSA. The CDR3 loop spans 12 amino acids. V lost 3 bases, J lost 4 bases, and 5 bases lay in between. The DNA of the CDR3 is TGTGCCAGCAGCTTTGTTGCAGATACGCAGTATTTT. Its translation is CASSFVADTQYF.

This clonotype has only a few counts. This chain joins TRBV5-1 and TRBJ1-2, with a tentative D call TRBD1 (5 bases). Germline CDR1 reads SGHRS; CDR2 reads YFSETQ. The CDR3 length is 17 residues. V was shortened by 4 bases and J by 2 bases, with 21 bases between the two germline ends. The CDR3 protein is CASSDAELTETNYGYTF. The DNA of the CDR3 is TGCGCCAGCAGCGATGCCGAGTTGACAGAAACAAACTATGGCTACACCTTC.

A few counts support this clonotype. This sequence joins TRBV5-1 and TRBJ1-2; D possibly corresponds to TRBD1 (6 bases). The CDR3 covers 15 residues. Germline assignment: CDR1 SGHRS and CDR2 YFSETQ. Trimming removed 3 bases at V and 4 bases at J, with 16 bases between. As DNA, the CDR3 is TGCGCCAGCAGCTCAGTTTTGGACAGAGCCTATGGCTACACCTTC. Translated: CASSSVLDRAYGYTF.

This clonotype was counted many times. The rearrangement uses TRBV7-9 and TRBJ1-1; D is perhaps TRBD1 (6 bases). V gave up 1 base and J gave up 0 bases, with 18 bases separating them. Per germline, CDR1 SEHNR and CDR2 FQNEAQ (reference sequence). CDR3 length equals 18 residues. The CDR3 region is CASSLDALGARMNTEAFF. CDR3 DNA sequence: TGTGCCAGCAGCTTAGACGCCCTGGGGGCTCGGATGAACACTGAAGCTTTCTTT.

This clonotype has more than one count but fewer than ten. CDR3 amino acids: CASSPRLRENEKLFF. CDR3 DNA: TGCGCCAGCAGCCCCCGACTAAGGGAGAATGAAAAACTGTTTTTT. V gene TRBV4-1 combines with J gene TRBJ1-4; D uncertain. The CDR3 sequence is 15 residues long. The germline V and J ends were trimmed by 4 bases and 5 bases, with 14 bases remaining between them. The germline gives CDR1 MGHRA, CDR2 YSYEKL.

A single count supports this clonotype. J is TRBJ2-7 and V is TRBV6-1; D gene unclear. Germline lookup yields CDR1 MNHNS and CDR2 SASEGT. V dropped 6 bases and J dropped 6 bases, with 12 bases sitting between them. The CDR3 has 12 amino acids. CDR3: CASSLGLREQYF. In DNA, the CDR3 is TGTGCCAGCAGCTTGGGCCTGCGCGAGCAGTACTTC.

This clonotype was counted only a few times. The genes are TRBV6-5 and TRBJ2-2; 10 nucleotides agree with TRBD2. The CDR3 totals 15 residues. Trimming removed 7 bases from V and 0 bases from J; junction bases left unmatched: 2. Per germline, CDR1 MNHEY and CDR2 SVGAGI. The DNA of the CDR3 is TGTGCCAGCAACCTAGCGGGGGCGAACACCGGGGAGCTGTTTTTT. Its protein product is CASNLAGANTGELFF.

This clonotype was detected ten times or more. The V gene is TRBV7-2, the J gene TRBJ2-3; 14 nucleotides match TRBD2. V was pared by 2 bases and J by 4 bases, with 8 bases of the junction left unmatched. This CDR3 is 18 amino acids long. Germline values: CDR1 SGHTA, CDR2 FQGNSA. The CDR3 loop is CASSLNRLAGGQPDTQYF. CDR3 DNA: TGTGCCAGCAGCTTAAACCGACTAGCGGGGGGGCAGCCAGATACGCAGTATTTT.